This T cell receptor beta chain was observed in a study of T cell responses to AZD1222 COVID-19 vaccine. Study-wide results and caveats: Reports indicate that nearly half of spike-specific TCRs are directed at unmutated variant regions. Just a handful of people given AZD1222 tested seropositive at baseline. The donor cohort was predominantly white British with a female majority, and clonal diversity may have been underestimated.

Profiled with immunoSEQ multiplex PCR; TCRdb holds only in-frame clones, not every one. The sample lists 180,000 or so clones, approximately 93% occurring once. As regards this clone: Its antigen is still unknown.

The CDR3 totals 14 residues. Germline V CDR1 and CDR2: SGHRS, YFSETQ. Trimming took off 4 bases at V and 0 bases at J, with 10 bases between the two ends. This rearrangement joins TRBV5-1 to TRBJ1-1; D not certain. The TCR originated in an adult who received the AZD1222 COVID-19 vaccine. Material: peripheral blood, obtained 28 days after the second AZD1222 dose. As DNA, the CDR3 is TGCGCCAGCAGCCGCGACATGCTGAACACTGAAGCTTTCTTT. Its translation: CASSRDMLNTEAFF.